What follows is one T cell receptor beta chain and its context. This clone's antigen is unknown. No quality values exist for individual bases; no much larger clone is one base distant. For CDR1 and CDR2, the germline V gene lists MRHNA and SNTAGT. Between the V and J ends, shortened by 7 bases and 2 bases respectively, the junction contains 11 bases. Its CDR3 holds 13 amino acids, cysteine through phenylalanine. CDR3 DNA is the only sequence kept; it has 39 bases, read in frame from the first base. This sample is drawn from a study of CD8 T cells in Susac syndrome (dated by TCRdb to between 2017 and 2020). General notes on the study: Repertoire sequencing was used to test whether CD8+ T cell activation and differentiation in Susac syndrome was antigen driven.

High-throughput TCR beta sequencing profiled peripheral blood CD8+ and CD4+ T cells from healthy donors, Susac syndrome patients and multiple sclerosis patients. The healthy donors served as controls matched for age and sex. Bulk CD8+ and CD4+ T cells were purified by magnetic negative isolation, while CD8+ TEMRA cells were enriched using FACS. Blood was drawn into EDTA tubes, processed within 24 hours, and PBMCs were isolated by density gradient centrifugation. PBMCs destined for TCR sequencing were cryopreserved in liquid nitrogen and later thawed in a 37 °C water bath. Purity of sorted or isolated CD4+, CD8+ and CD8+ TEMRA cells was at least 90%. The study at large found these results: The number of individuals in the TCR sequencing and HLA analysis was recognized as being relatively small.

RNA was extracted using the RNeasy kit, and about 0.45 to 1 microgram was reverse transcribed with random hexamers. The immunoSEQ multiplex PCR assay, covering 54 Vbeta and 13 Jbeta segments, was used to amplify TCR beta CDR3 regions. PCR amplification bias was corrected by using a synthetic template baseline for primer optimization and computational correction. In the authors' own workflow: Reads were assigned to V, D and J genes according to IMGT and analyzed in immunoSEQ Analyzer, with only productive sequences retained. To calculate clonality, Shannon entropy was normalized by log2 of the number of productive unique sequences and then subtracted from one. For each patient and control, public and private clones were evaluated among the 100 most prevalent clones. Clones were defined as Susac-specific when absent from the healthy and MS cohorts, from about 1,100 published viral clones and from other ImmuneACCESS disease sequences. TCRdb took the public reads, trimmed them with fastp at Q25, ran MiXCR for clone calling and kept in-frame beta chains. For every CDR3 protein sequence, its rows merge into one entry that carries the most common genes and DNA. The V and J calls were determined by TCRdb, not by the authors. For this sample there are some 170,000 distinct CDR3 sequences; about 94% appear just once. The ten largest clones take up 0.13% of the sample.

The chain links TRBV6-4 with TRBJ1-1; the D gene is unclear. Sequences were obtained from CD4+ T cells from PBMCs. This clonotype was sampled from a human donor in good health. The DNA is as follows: TGTGCCAGCAAATTGACACCAAACACTGAAGCTTTCTTT. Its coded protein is CASKLTPNTEAFF.